Only one count was recorded for the clone carrying this TCR beta chain. This entry is derived from a study of blood T cell repertoires in COVID-19. Turning to the study itself: There were acute and convalescent COVID-19 samples, and they came from the United States, Italy and Spain.

Data came from immunoSEQ multiplex PCR; TCRdb stores just in-frame clones and leaves some out. The sample records fewer than 350,000 clones, around 90% being singletons. V was cut by 5 bases and J by 7 bases, with 17 bases left in between. CDR3 length equals 15 residues. Looked up from germline, CDR1 is SGHTA and CDR2 is FQGNSA. The age range of participants was about 18 to 95 years, with residence in about two dozen US areas. The source of this sequence is a woman aged 18-29 years with acute COVID-19. Sequenced input: PBMCs or T cells enriched from blood (not recorded which). The V gene is TRBV7-2, the J gene TRBJ1-4; D possibly corresponds to TRBD1 (5 bases). CDR3 in amino acids: CASSQPGVGGEKLFF. The CDR3 nucleotides read TGTGCCAGCAGCCAACCGGGGGTCGGCGGTGAAAAACTGTTTTTT.